This T cell receptor (beta chain) was observed in a study of technical replicates of blood from a handful of donors. CDR1 SGHTA and CDR2 FQGNSA come from the germline V gene. After removal of 5 bases from V and 5 bases from J, the junction contained 12 bases not matched to a gene. The CDR3 extends over 16 amino acids. Clones were sequenced by immunoSEQ multiplex PCR, and TCRdb holds only the in-frame ones, with some missing. The sample carries about 88,000 clones, roughly 90% recorded once. This chain joins TRBV7-2 and TRBJ1-5; TRBD1 aligns across 7 bases. Specimen: T cells isolated from PBMCs. This TCR was sampled from a human donor in good health. CDR3 loop: CASSESDRIWYQPQHF. CDR3 bases: TGTGCCAGCAGCGAGTCGGACAGGATTTGGTATCAGCCCCAGCATTTT.